This record looks at one T cell receptor beta chain sequence and its context. Its antigen is as yet unknown. This entry is derived from a study of OX40 agonist ivuxolimab in advanced cancers. On the study more broadly: Every 2 weeks, patients received ivuxolimab intravenously, dosed at 0.01 to 10 mg/kg. Overall study findings and caveats: Blood T cells, both CD4+ and CD8+, expanded clonally by week 6 at 0.1 to 3.0 mg/kg. Certain nonresponding patients likewise had low normalized T-cell clonal expansion.

Profiling relied on immunoSEQ multiplex PCR, and the TCRdb table lists in-frame clones only, not all of them. Among under 100,000 clones listed, about 91% were seen once. V dropped 0 bases and J dropped 1; count of bases not matched to a gene: 2. Per germline, CDR1 LGHNA and CDR2 YNFKEQ. The CDR3 is made up of 16 amino acids. This TCR was sampled from an adult with an advanced solid tumor such as melanoma, head and neck, liver or kidney cancer. This sequence joins TRBV4-2 and TRBJ2-5; 10 nucleotides agree with TRBD2. Sample: CD4+ or CD8+ T cells sorted from blood, taken in a trial of the OX40 agonist ivuxolimab. CDR3 sequence (DNA): TGTGCCAGCAGCCAAGAGAGCGGGAGGGGCCAAGAGACCCAGTACTTC. This sequence encodes CASSQESGRGQETQYF.